This TCR beta chain emerged from a study of blood T cell repertoires in COVID-19. Generated by immunoSEQ multiplex PCR, the TCRdb table keeps only in-frame clones and is missing some. The sample has over 150,000 clones; around 84% are singletons. This CDR3 has 10 residues. The V and J ends lost 4 bases and 5 bases respectively, with 3 bases between them. Germline V gives CDR1 SQVTM, CDR2 ANQGSEA. This TCR derives from a human donor in a cohort sampled during active COVID-19. The V and J genes are TRBV29-1 and TRBJ2-1; D is ambiguous. Sequenced: peripheral blood. The CDR3: CSVAHNEQFF. Here the CDR3 DNA reads TGCAGCGTTGCTCACAATGAGCAGTTCTTC.